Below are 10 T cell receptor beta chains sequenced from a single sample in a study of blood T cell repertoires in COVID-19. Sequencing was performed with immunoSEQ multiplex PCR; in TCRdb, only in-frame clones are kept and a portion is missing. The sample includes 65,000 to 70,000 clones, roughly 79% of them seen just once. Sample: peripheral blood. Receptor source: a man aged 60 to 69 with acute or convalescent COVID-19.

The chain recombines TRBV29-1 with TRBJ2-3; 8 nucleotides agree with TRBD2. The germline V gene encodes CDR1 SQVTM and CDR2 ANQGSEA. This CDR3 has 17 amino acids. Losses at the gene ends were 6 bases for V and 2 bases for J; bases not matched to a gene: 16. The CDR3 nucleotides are TGCAGCGTCGCGGGGACCCTAAGCGGGGGCAACACAGATACGCAGTATTTT. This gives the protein CSVAGTLSGGNTDTQYF.

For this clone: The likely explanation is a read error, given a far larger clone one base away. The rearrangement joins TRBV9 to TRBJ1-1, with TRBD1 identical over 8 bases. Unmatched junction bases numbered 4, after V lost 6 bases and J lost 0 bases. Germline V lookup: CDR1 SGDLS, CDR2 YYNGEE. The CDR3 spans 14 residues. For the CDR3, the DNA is TGTGCCAGCAACGCAGGGGGCGTGAACACTGAAGCTTTCTTT. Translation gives CASNAGGVNTEAFF.

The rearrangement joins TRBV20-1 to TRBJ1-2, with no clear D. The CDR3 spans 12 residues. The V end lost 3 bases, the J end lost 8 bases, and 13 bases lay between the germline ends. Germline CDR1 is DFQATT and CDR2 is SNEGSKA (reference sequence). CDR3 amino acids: CSASSGSGGYTF. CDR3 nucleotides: TGCAGTGCTAGTAGCGGGTCCGGGGGCTACACCTTC.

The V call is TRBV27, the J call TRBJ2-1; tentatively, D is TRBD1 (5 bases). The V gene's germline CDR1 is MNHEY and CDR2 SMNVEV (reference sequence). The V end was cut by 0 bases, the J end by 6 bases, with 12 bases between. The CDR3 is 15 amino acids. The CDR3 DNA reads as TGTGCCAGCAGTTTATCCAGGGTGAGTGGCAATGAGCAGTTCTTC. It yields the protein CASSLSRVSGNEQFF.

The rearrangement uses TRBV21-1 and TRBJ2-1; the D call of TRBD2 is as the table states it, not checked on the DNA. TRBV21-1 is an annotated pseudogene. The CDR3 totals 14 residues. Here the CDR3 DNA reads TGTGCCAGCAGCAAAGCGACTCCCTACAATGAGCAGTTCTTC. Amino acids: CASSKATPYNEQFF.

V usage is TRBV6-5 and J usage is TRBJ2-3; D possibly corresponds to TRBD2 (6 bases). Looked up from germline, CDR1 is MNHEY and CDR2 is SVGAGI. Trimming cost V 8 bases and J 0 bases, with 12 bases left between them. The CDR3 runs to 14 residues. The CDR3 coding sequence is TGTGCCAGCCGGAGGCGGGACAGCACAGATACGCAGTATTTT. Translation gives CASRRRDSTDTQYF.

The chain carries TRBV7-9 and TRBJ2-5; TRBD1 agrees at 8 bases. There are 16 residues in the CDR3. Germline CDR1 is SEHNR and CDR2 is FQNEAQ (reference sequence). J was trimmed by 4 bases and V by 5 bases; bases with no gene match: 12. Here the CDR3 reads CASSLTGQARGETQYF. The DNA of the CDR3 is TGTGCCAGCAGCCTAACGGGACAGGCGCGGGGAGAGACCCAGTACTTC.

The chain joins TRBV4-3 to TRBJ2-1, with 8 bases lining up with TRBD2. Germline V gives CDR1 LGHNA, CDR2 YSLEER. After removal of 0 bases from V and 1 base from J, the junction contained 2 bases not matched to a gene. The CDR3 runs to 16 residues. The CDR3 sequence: CASSQESGGSYNEQFF. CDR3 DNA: TGCGCCAGCAGCCAAGAATCGGGGGGGTCCTACAATGAGCAGTTCTTC.

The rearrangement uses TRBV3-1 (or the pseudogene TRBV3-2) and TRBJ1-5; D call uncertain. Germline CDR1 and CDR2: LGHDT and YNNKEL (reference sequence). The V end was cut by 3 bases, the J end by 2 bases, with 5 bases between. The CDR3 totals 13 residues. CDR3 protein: CASSQTRNQPQHF. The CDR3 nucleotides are TGTGCCAGCAGCCAGACACGCAATCAGCCCCAGCATTTT.

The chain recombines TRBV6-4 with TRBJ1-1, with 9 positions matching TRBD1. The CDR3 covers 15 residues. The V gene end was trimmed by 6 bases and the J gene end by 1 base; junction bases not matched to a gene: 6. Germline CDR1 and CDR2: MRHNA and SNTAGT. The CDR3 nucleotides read TGTGCCAGCAGACCGGACAGGGGCGGGAACACTGAAGCTTTCTTT. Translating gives CASRPDRGGNTEAFF.